The clone carrying this T cell receptor beta chain has just a few counts. The germline CDR1 and CDR2 sequences are KGHDR and SFDVKD. This CDR3 contains 17 residues. Trimming removed 3 bases at V and 5 bases at J, with 18 bases between. The data originate from a study of early T cells in non-severe SARS-CoV-2 infection. TCRdb recomputed calls from the 5' RACE reads with MiXCR, one row per CDR3 protein. This table holds about 69,000 distinct CDR3 sequences, about 9.4% found once. This sequence joins TRBV24-1 and TRBJ1-4, with no clear D. Sequenced sample: whole blood. This clonotype was sampled from an adult who was a healthcare worker with PCR-confirmed SARS-CoV-2 infection or an uninfected control (not recorded which). CDR3 sequence (DNA): TGTGCCACCAGTGATGGAATCGACCCAGACTTAAATGAAAAACTGTTTTTT. Amino acids: CATSDGIDPDLNEKLFF.